These T cell receptor beta chains were read from a single sample in a study of blood T cell repertoires in COVID-19. The assay was immunoSEQ multiplex PCR, and TCRdb's table has in-frame clones only and misses some. This table holds 200,000 to 300,000 clones, roughly 86% found once. Material: peripheral blood. These TCRs come from a middle-aged man who had recovered from COVID-19. The CDR3 runs from the conserved cysteine through the conserved F or W. A D gene is named only where the DNA matches it firmly. A row's size may be missing; if present it is once, few, many or a size class.

size: .
D: .
J: TRBJ2-1
V: TRBV5-6
DNA: TGTGCCAGCAGCTTGACAGGGATACTTGTGGATGAGCAGTTCTTC
CDR3: CASSLTGILVDEQFF

size: .
D: .
J: TRBJ1-5
V: TRBV19
DNA: TGTGCCAGTCACGAAGGACAGCCTACGTATAGCAATCAGCCCCAGCATTTT
CDR3: CASHEGQPTYSNQPQHF

size: once
D: TRBD1
J: TRBJ1-1
V: TRBV6-5
DNA: TGTGCCAGCAGGGCAGACAGGGTTATTACTGAAGCTTTCTTT
CDR3: CASRADRVITEAFF

size: .
D: .
J: TRBJ2-7
V: TRBV4-1
DNA: TGCGCCAGCAGCCAAGCACCTATACTCACCTACGAGCAGTACTTC
CDR3: CASSQAPILTYEQYF

size: .
D: .
J: TRBJ2-1
V: TRBV5-1
DNA: TGCGCCAGCAGCTGGGGCGATGGCAGTTCCTACAATGAGCAGTTCTTC
CDR3: CASSWGDGSSYNEQFF

size: .
D: TRBD2
J: TRBJ2-7
V: TRBV11-2
DNA: TGTGCCAGCAGCTTCGACAGCGGGAGATTGGGGCAGTACTTC
CDR3: CASSFDSGRLGQYF

size: .
D: .
J: TRBJ1-1
V: TRBV14
DNA: TGTGCCAGCAGCCAAGAAATGTTAACTGAAGCTTTCTTT
CDR3: CASSQEMLTEAFF

size: once
D: .
J: TRBJ2-1
V: TRBV2
DNA: TGTGCCAGCAGTGAAGCTCGCGGGCGAGAGCAGTTCTTC
CDR3: CASSEARGREQFF

size: once
D: .
J: TRBJ2-1
V: TRBV20-1
DNA: TGCAGTGCTAGTAAACTTCCTCCCTTGCCCCCGACCTACAATGAGCAGTTCTTC
CDR3: CSASKLPPLPPTYNEQFF

size: .
D: TRBD1
J: TRBJ1-3
V: TRBV6-5
DNA: TGTGCCAGCGGACAGGGCTTTAGGGGAAACACCATATATTTT
CDR3: CASGQGFRGNTIYF

size: .
D: .
J: TRBJ1-3
V: TRBV7-2
DNA: TGTGCCAGCAGCACCCAGGGGCTGGGAGGAAACACCATATATTTT
CDR3: CASSTQGLGGNTIYF

size: .
D: TRBD2
J: TRBJ2-2
V: TRBV4-3
DNA: TGCGCCAGCAGCCAGGGGGCGCGGGAGGCCGGGGAGCTGTTTTTT
CDR3: CASSQGAREAGELFF

size: .
D: TRBD2
J: TRBJ2-2
V: TRBV5-1
DNA: TGCGCCAGCAGCTTGGGTCTTGGCGGGAGTAAAACCGGGGAGCTGTTTTTT
CDR3: CASSLGLGGSKTGELFF

size: .
D: .
J: TRBJ2-7
V: TRBV5-1
DNA: TGCGCCAGCAGCTTAGGTACCCCGGGAAAGGAGCAGTACTTC
CDR3: CASSLGTPGKEQYF

size: .
D: TRBD1
J: TRBJ1-6
V: TRBV12-3/TRBV12-4
DNA: TGTGCCAGCAGGCGACAGGGGCGATCACCCCTCCACTTT
CDR3: CASRRQGRSPLHF

size: .
D: TRBD2
J: TRBJ2-5
V: TRBV6-6
DNA: TGTGCCAGCAGATATCTACTAGCGGGGCAAGAGACCCAGTACTTC
CDR3: CASRYLLAGQETQYF

size: .
D: TRBD1
J: TRBJ1-1
V: TRBV15
DNA: TGTGCCACCAGCAGAGGGACAGGGGAAGCTTTCTTT
CDR3: CATSRGTGEAFF

size: once
D: .
J: TRBJ2-1
V: TRBV21-1
DNA: TGTGCCAGCAGCACCCTAGGGGGTAGTGAGCAGTTCTTC
CDR3: CASSTLGGSEQFF

size: .
D: TRBD2
J: TRBJ2-3
V: TRBV7-8
DNA: TGTGCCAGCAGCTTAGACTCGGGACTAGCGGGAGTGTGGGGCCCCACAGATACGCAGTATTTT
CDR3: CASSLDSGLAGVWGPTDTQYF

size: .
D: TRBD1
J: TRBJ2-1
V: TRBV7-6
DNA: TGTGCCAGCACCTCGGGACAGGGGACTTACAATGAGCAGTTCTTC
CDR3: CASTSGQGTYNEQFF

size: .
D: .
J: TRBJ2-7
V: TRBV12-3/TRBV12-4
DNA: TGTGCCAGCAGTTTGACTCCTCCCTACGAGCAGTACTTC
CDR3: CASSLTPPYEQYF

size: .
D: .
J: TRBJ1-2
V: TRBV5-3
DNA: TGTGCCAGAAGCAGCAGAGGACCCTCAGGGAACTATGGCTACACCTTC
CDR3: CARSSRGPSGNYGYTF

size: .
D: TRBD1
J: TRBJ1-6
V: TRBV6-5
DNA: TGTGCCAGCAGTTCTCGGACAGGGATGGATTCACCCCTCCACTTT
CDR3: CASSSRTGMDSPLHF

size: .
D: TRBD1
J: TRBJ2-1
V: TRBV24-1
DNA: TGTGCCACCTCAGGGGGTGGGAATGAGCAGTTCTTC
CDR3: CATSGGGNEQFF

size: .
D: TRBD1
J: TRBJ1-2
V: TRBV29-1
DNA: TGCAGCGTTCCTCCGGACAGGGGGGGCAACTATGGCTACACCTTC
CDR3: CSVPPDRGGNYGYTF

size: few
D: .
J: TRBJ1-2
V: TRBV7-9
DNA: TGTGCCAGCAGCTTAGCGATGACAGATCATGGCTACACCTTC
CDR3: CASSLAMTDHGYTF

size: .
D: TRBD2
J: TRBJ2-7
V: TRBV11-2
DNA: TGTGCCAGCAGCTTAGGGACTAGCGGGGGGATCTTC
CDR3: CASSLGTSGGIF

size: .
D: .
J: TRBJ1-1
V: TRBV28
DNA: TGTGCCAGCATCGGGGGGCCGTGGACTGAAGCTTTCTTT
CDR3: CASIGGPWTEAFF

size: .
D: .
J: TRBJ2-4
V: TRBV6-2/TRBV6-3
DNA: TGTGCCAGCCGCCCCCCTAGGGGCGCCAAAAACATTCAGTACTTC
CDR3: CASRPPRGAKNIQYF

size: .
D: TRBD2
J: TRBJ2-7
V: TRBV6-1
DNA: TGTGCCAGCAGTGAGGCTAGCGGGTCTCCCTCAGGGCAGTACTTC
CDR3: CASSEASGSPSGQYF

size: .
D: TRBD1
J: TRBJ1-1
V: TRBV10-3
DNA: TGTGCCATCAGTGACCAGGGACAGGTGAACACTGAAGCTTTCTTT
CDR3: CAISDQGQVNTEAFF

size: .
D: .
J: TRBJ1-1
V: TRBV7-2
DNA: TGTGCCAGCAGCCCCAGGTCGGGAGGGCCTGAAGCTTTCTTT
CDR3: CASSPRSGGPEAFF

size: once
D: TRBD1
J: TRBJ1-3
V: TRBV5-1
DNA: TGCGCCAGCAGCTTGGAAGGCAGGGGGTCTGGAAACACCATATATTTT
CDR3: CASSLEGRGSGNTIYF

size: .
D: TRBD1
J: TRBJ1-6
V: TRBV14
DNA: TGTGCCAGCAGCCGGGACAGGGGTTGGAATTCACCCCTCCACTTT
CDR3: CASSRDRGWNSPLHF

size: .
D: .
J: TRBJ1-2
V: TRBV7-2
DNA: TGTGCCAGCACCTGGGGGGGGCCATCAGGAATCTATGGCTACACCTTC
CDR3: CASTWGGPSGIYGYTF

size: .
D: .
J: TRBJ2-6
V: TRBV5-1
DNA: TGCGCCAGCAGCTTGGTTACAGGGCCTAGCTCTGGGGCCAACGTCCTGACTTTC
CDR3: CASSLVTGPSSGANVLTF

size: .
D: .
J: TRBJ1-2
V: TRBV5-1
DNA: TGCGCCAGCAGCTCCGATCAGGGTTGGAGCCCGGACACCTTC
CDR3: CASSSDQGWSPDTF

size: few
D: .
J: TRBJ1-1
V: TRBV10-3
DNA: TGTGCCACCCTAAGGACAGCGAACACTGAAGCTTTCTTT
CDR3: CATLRTANTEAFF

size: .
D: TRBD1
J: TRBJ2-2
V: TRBV27
DNA: TGTGCCAGCAGTATCCGGACAGGCTCGCTCCTCACCGGGGAGCTGTTTTTT
CDR3: CASSIRTGSLLTGELFF

size: .
D: .
J: TRBJ2-7
V: TRBV19
DNA: TGTGCCAGTAGTATGGGAGCCTACGAGCAGTACTTC
CDR3: CASSMGAYEQYF

size: .
D: .
J: TRBJ2-1
V: TRBV11-2
DNA: TGTGCCAGCAGCTTGTTCCGCAGCTCCTACAATGAGCAGTTCTTC
CDR3: CASSLFRSSYNEQFF

size: .
D: TRBD1
J: TRBJ1-1
V: TRBV5-1
DNA: TGCGCCAGCAGCTGGGGACTTCGACAGGGTAAGACTGAAGCTTTCTTT
CDR3: CASSWGLRQGKTEAFF

size: .
D: TRBD1
J: TRBJ1-5
V: TRBV19
DNA: TGTGCCAGTAGTATAGAGGGGACAGGGGACCAGCCCCAGCATTTT
CDR3: CASSIEGTGDQPQHF

size: .
D: TRBD1
J: TRBJ2-3
V: TRBV5-1
DNA: TGCGCCAGCAGCTTGGACGGGACAGGGGTCACAGATACGCAGTATTTT
CDR3: CASSLDGTGVTDTQYF

size: .
D: .
J: TRBJ1-3
V: TRBV4-3
DNA: TGCGCCAGCAGCCAAGATCGGGGAAGTGGAAACACCATATATTTT
CDR3: CASSQDRGSGNTIYF

size: .
D: TRBD2
J: TRBJ2-1
V: TRBV14
DNA: TGTGCCAGCAGCCCGCCAGGGCTAGCGGGAGGGGGTGAGCAGTTCTTC
CDR3: CASSPPGLAGGGEQFF

size: .
D: .
J: TRBJ1-2
V: TRBV3-1/TRBV3-2
DNA: TGTGCCAGCAGCCAAGACGCGGGTCGGACCTTC
CDR3: CASSQDAGRTF

size: .
D: TRBD2
J: TRBJ2-1
V: TRBV5-4
DNA: TGTGCCAGCAGTCTCAACCGGGGGGATGAGCAGTTCTTC
CDR3: CASSLNRGDEQFF

size: .
D: TRBD1
J: TRBJ2-3
V: TRBV11-3
DNA: TGTGCCAGCAGCCCGACAGGGGGCTGGGATACGCAGTATTTT
CDR3: CASSPTGGWDTQYF

size: once
D: TRBD2
J: TRBJ2-7
V: TRBV13
DNA: TGTGCCAGCAGCTCTCGCAGAGCGGGAGACCTCTACGAGCAGTACTTC
CDR3: CASSSRRAGDLYEQYF

size: .
D: .
J: TRBJ1-2
V: TRBV19
DNA: TGTGCCAGTATCGGGGGTAGCGATGGCTACACCTTC
CDR3: CASIGGSDGYTF